This T cell receptor beta chain was profiled in a study of T cells after yellow fever vaccination. General study findings and limits: The study noted that FACS-sorted repertoires could contain abundant clonotypes contaminating from the bulk population. Researchers report a weaker secondary response that nonetheless peaked faster, day 5 versus 15. Clonotypes found in both CD4 and CD8 compartments made up a small share.

The CDR3 contains 19 residues. CDR1 is LGHNA and CDR2 is YNFKEQ in the germline V gene. Germline trimming cut 4 bases from V and 0 bases from J; bases unmatched to any gene: 16. Synthesis of TCR cDNA relied on 5'RACE template switching, which attached a universal primer site and UMIs. TCRdb ran MiXCR on the 5' RACE reads and lists one entry per CDR3 protein. The table shows under 200,000 distinct CDR3 sequences, with around 7% occurring only once. This clonotype appeared many times. Its antigen is not known. This sample comprised CD4+ T cells sorted from PBMCs, obtained more than 4 days after the first yellow fever vaccination. The J gene is TRBJ1-2, the V gene TRBV4-2; 8 bases agree with TRBD1. The clonotype originates from a man aged 18 to 29 who received the YFV17D yellow fever vaccine. In DNA, the CDR3 is TGTGCCAGCAGCCCTAGACTCGACAGGGGCCGAGTTGCTAACTATGGCTACACCTTC. Its protein is CASSPRLDRGRVANYGYTF.